This T cell receptor beta chain was captured in a study of blood T cells in healthy people across ages. This clonotype was seen ten or more times. The antigen is undetermined. Findings and caveats of the study: Investigators viewed diversity estimates from one million T cells as underestimates, the study reported.

The germline V gene has CDR1 DFQATT and CDR2 SNEGSKA (reference sequence). The ends were cut back, 0 bases at V and 2 bases at J, with 5 bases in the middle. The CDR3 runs to 13 residues. Per-sample PBMC isolation yielded at least 7 million cells. Samples each had at least 6 micrograms of total RNA extracted. A second about 7 to 12 cycle PCR used barcoded and J-beta primers. One entry per CDR3 protein, called by TCRdb with MiXCR from the 5' RACE reads. The sample has 1.5 million or so distinct CDR3 sequences, approximately 39% seen once. The chain joins TRBV20-1 to TRBJ1-5; no firm D call. This receptor was identified in a woman between 18 and 29 years old in good health. The sequenced sample consisted of blood. In nucleotides, the CDR3 is TGCAGTGCTAGAGAGGGCGGCAATCAGCCCCAGCATTTT. Translated: CSAREGGNQPQHF.